This T cell receptor beta chain stems from a study of blood T cell repertoires in COVID-19. Study background: Acute and convalescent COVID-19 specimens originated in the United States, Italy and Spain.

In the study's own analysis: Amplification of reference gene primers was used by the study to estimate nucleated cell counts. Sequencing was performed with immunoSEQ multiplex PCR; in TCRdb, only in-frame clones are kept and a portion is missing. The V and J calls and clone size were taken over from that table, and D and trimming were inferred from the DNA. The sample shows approximately 200,000 clones, roughly 83% of them seen only once. CDR3 length: 15 residues. Germline assignment: CDR1 MNHEY and CDR2 SVGAGI. The J segment lost 5 bases and the V segment lost 8 bases, leaving 8 bases of the junction unmatched. Participant-reported clinical history was the basis for cohort assignment. Cohort 3 recovery required two negative PCRs, clearance, or symptom resolution.

The material sequenced was PBMCs or T cells enriched from blood (not recorded which). V and J are TRBV6-5 and TRBJ2-3; 12 bases agree with TRBD2. This TCR was recovered from a woman in her 30s who had recovered from COVID-19. The CDR3 sequence is CASYPASGRGDTQYF. The CDR3 DNA sequence: TGTGCCAGCTATCCCGCTAGCGGGAGGGGAGATACGCAGTATTTT.